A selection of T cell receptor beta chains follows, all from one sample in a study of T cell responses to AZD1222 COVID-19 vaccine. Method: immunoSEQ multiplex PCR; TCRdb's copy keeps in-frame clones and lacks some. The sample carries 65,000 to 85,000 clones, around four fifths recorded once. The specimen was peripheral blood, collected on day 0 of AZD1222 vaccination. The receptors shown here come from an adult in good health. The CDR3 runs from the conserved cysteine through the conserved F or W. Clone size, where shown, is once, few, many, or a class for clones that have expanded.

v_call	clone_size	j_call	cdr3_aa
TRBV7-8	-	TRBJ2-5	CASSTQIGTGGETQYF
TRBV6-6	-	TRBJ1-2	CASSLTGRGGYTF
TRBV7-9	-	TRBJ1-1	CASSLGAGTGGTEAFF
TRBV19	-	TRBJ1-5	CASREDGTANQPQHF
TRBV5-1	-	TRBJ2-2	CASSLGYIDTGELFF
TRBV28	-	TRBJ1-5	CASSLSLMRRGGNQPQHF
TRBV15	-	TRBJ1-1	CATSRRGTGKTEAFF
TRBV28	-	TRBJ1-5	CASSLAFLLTQHF
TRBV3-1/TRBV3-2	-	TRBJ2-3	CASSRGADTQYF
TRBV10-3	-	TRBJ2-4	CAISGVGGEGIQYF
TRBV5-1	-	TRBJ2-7	CASSLAGQGAYEQYF
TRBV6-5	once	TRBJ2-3	CASSYGTPSTDTQYF
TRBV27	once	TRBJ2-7	CASSLAGWNYEQYF
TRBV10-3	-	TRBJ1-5	CAISEQGMEPQHF
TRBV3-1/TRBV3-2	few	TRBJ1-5	CASSHEAGGNQPQHF
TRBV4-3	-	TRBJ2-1	CASSQSEAGWLRNEQFF
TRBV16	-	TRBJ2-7	CASSHFGSLAGPYEQYF
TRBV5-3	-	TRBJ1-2	CARSLVGGGVYGYTF
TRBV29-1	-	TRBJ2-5	CSVAATSGETQYF
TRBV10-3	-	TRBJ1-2	CAISESSGGSYGYTF
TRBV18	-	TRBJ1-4	CASSPPASGGEKLFF
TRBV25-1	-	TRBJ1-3	CASRGLGAHGDGNTIYF
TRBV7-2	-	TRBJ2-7	CASSFFDRFSYEQYF
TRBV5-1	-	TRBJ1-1	CASNKGPAGERSTEAFF